One sample yielded the 31 T cell receptor beta chains listed below, sequenced in a study of T-cell memory formation after mild COVID-19 (dated by TCRdb to about 2021). The protocol used for the library was 5' RACE. The instrument was an Illumina NovaSeq 6000. TCRdb reworked the public reads: Q25 trimming with fastp, MiXCR clone assembly, productive beta chains retained. Identical CDR3 protein sequences are pooled into one entry, listed with their most common genes and DNA. Counted in this sample were around 200,000 distinct CDR3 sequences; 20% to 25% of them appeared once. Approximately 22% of the sample is held by the ten biggest clonotypes. What was sequenced was PBMCs or a T cell subset sorted from them (not recorded which). The origin of the receptors is an adult woman who had mild COVID-19 (a few samples of this study predate the infection). The sample titles of this study are shuffled in the database, so cell type and time point are left out; the donor was told from shared clones.

This clonotype was found a few times. The rearrangement links TRBV9 to TRBJ2-7, with D perhaps TRBD1 (6 bases). CDR3 size: 16 residues. Looked up from germline, CDR1 is SGDLS and CDR2 is YYNGEE. V was trimmed by 2 bases and J by 2 bases, leaving 17 bases between them. The CDR3: CASSVREGDPAYEQYF. CDR3 DNA sequence: TGTGCCAGCAGCGTCAGAGAGGGGGACCCGGCCTACGAGCAGTACTTC.

This clonotype was seen a handful of times. V and J are TRBV7-2 and TRBJ2-3, with a tentative D call TRBD2 (6 bases). The CDR3 totals 16 residues. Trimming took 5 bases from V and 0 from J, leaving 15 bases between them. The germline gives CDR1 SGHTA, CDR2 FQGNSA. DNA of the CDR3: TGTGCCAGCAGCACCCGGGACTGGTTCAGCACAGATACGCAGTATTTT. It translates to CASSTRDWFSTDTQYF.

This clonotype was recorded a few times. This chain connects TRBV12-3 or TRBV12-4 to TRBJ1-2, with 7 bases that match TRBD1. J lost 3 bases, V lost 4 bases, and 8 bases had no gene match. The CDR3 covers 15 residues. The CDR3, as DNA: TGTGCCAGCAGTTCGAGCCTCGGACAGGACTATGGCTACACCTTC. It codes for CASSSSLGQDYGYTF.

This clonotype appeared a few times. The J gene is TRBJ2-7, the V gene TRBV9, with 10 bases aligning to TRBD1. Germline trimming cut 4 bases from V and 5 bases from J; bases unmatched to any gene: 3. The CDR3 is made up of 13 amino acids. CDR1 and CDR2 from the germline V gene are SGDLS and YYNGEE. This chain's CDR3 is CASSFDRGHEQYF. Written as DNA, the CDR3 is TGTGCCAGCAGCTTCGACAGGGGGCACGAGCAGTACTTC.

The chain couples TRBV6-1 to TRBJ2-3, with D possibly matching TRBD2 (6 bases). Germline CDR1 MNHNS, CDR2 SASEGT. V lost 6 bases to trimming and J lost 1 base, with 8 bases between them. CDR3 length equals 13 residues. CDR3 DNA: TGTGCCAGCAGGGGACTTGGCACAGATACGCAGTATTTT. Residues: CASRGLGTDTQYF.

The CDR3 loop is CSVVGLGVYEQYF. In DNA form, the CDR3 reads TGCAGCGTTGTGGGTCTCGGGGTCTACGAGCAGTACTTC. This chain joins TRBV29-1 and TRBJ2-7; a possible D gene is TRBD2 (5 bases). Trimming shortened V by 4 bases and J by 3 bases, and 13 bases separated the two germline ends. CDR1 and CDR2 (germline): SQVTM, ANQGSEA. This CDR3 is built from 13 residues.

The chain uses TRBV29-1 and TRBJ2-7; 9 nucleotides agree with TRBD1. The CDR3 runs 14 residues. CDR1 and CDR2 from the germline V gene are SQVTM and ANQGSEA. V dropped 5 bases and J dropped 1; count of bases not matched to a gene: 6. CDR3 region: CSVSGTGLSYEQYF. The DNA of the CDR3 is TGCAGCGTTTCCGGGACAGGGCTTTCCTACGAGCAGTACTTC.

There are a few counts of this clonotype. The chain has TRBV2 and TRBJ2-3; 8 positions match TRBD2. V trimming: 3 bases; J trimming: 0 bases; junction bases outside the gene matches: 11. The CDR3 is 18 residues long. Germline V gene lookup returns CDR1 SNHLY and CDR2 FYNNEI. The CDR3 DNA reads as TGTGCCAGCAGTGACCCAGCGGGGGCCGATCGTAGCACAGATACGCAGTATTTT. This sequence encodes CASSDPAGADRSTDTQYF.

In its sample, this clonotype was seen a few times. The chain couples TRBV5-1 to TRBJ1-2, with D tentatively TRBD1 (5 bases). The V and J ends lost 4 bases and 8 bases respectively, with 18 bases between them. Germline CDR1 SGHRS, CDR2 YFSETQ. This CDR3 comprises 14 residues. The CDR3 bases are TGCGCCAGCAGCACGGGACGTACATTGTCGGGCTACACCTTC. It encodes CASSTGRTLSGYTF.

The V gene is TRBV24-1, the J gene TRBJ2-5, with D perhaps TRBD1 (5 bases). Germline CDR1 and CDR2: KGHDR and SFDVKD. The CDR3 covers 14 residues. Trimming removed 1 base from V and 7 bases from J, with 12 bases in between. The CDR3 region has the DNA TGTGCCACCAGTGATTTAGGACCAACAGGGACCCAGTACTTC. Amino acid sequence: CATSDLGPTGTQYF.

Only a few counts were recorded for this clonotype. The rearrangement joins TRBV7-9 to TRBJ1-2, with no clear D. The CDR3 consists of 16 residues. Trimming took off 4 bases at V and 8 bases at J, with 23 bases between the two ends. Germline V lookup: CDR1 SEHNR, CDR2 FQNEAQ (reference sequence). The CDR3, as DNA: TGTGCCAGCAGCTCACCCCGGTTAGAACTTTTAGAGGGCTACACCTTC. Amino acid sequence: CASSSPRLELLEGYTF.

This sequence joins TRBV11-2 and TRBJ2-3; 7 bases map to TRBD2. With 1 base clipped from V and 4 bases from J, the junction kept 5 bases outside the gene matches. CDR1 and CDR2 (germline): SGHAT, FQNNGV. The CDR3 is 15 residues long. CDR3 coding DNA: TGTGCCAGCAGCTTAGCGGCGGGAGCTCCAGATACGCAGTATTTT. Its protein product is CASSLAAGAPDTQYF. Using reference TRBV11-2 and TRBJ2-3 for the parts outside the CDR3, the full variable domain is EAGVAQSPRYKIIEKRQSVAFWCNPISGHATLYWYQQILGQGPKLLIQFQNNGVVDDSQLPKDRFSAERLKGVDSTLKIQPAKLEDSAVYLCASSLAAGAPDTQYFGPGTRLTVL.

Concerning this clonotype: A junction end diverges from the germline sequence, so it may reflect a read error. V and J are TRBV5-1 and TRBJ1-2, with a tentative D call TRBD1 (6 bases). CDR3 size: 15 residues. Germline V gene sequence: CDR1 SGHRS, CDR2 YFSETQ. Here the CDR3 reads CATSSEQGSAYGYTF. Here the CDR3 DNA reads TGCGCCACCAGCTCAGAACAGGGATCGGCCTATGGCTACACCTTC.

This chain links TRBV15 with TRBJ2-5, with a possible D match to TRBD2 (6 bases). V gave up 6 bases and J gave up 5 bases, with 13 bases separating them. Germline CDR1 LNHNV, CDR2 YYDKDF (reference sequence). The CDR3 length is 13 residues. In DNA, the CDR3 is TGTGCCACCAGGGATGCGGGGAGTGAGACCCAGTACTTC. Its protein is CATRDAGSETQYF.

The gene calls are TRBV30 and TRBJ1-2; no clear D. CDR1 is GTSNPN, CDR2 SVGIG, per germline (reference sequence). The CDR3 totals 12 residues. V was shortened by 0 bases and J by 8 bases, with 10 bases between the two germline ends. The CDR3 protein is CAWSVHGSGYTF. The CDR3, as DNA: TGTGCCTGGAGTGTACACGGGTCCGGCTACACCTTC.

Here the CDR3 reads CASSLWAGGGETQYF. The CDR3 DNA is TGTGCCAGCAGCTTATGGGCGGGAGGGGGAGAGACCCAGTACTTC. The chain recombines TRBV7-2 with TRBJ2-5; 9 bases fit TRBD2. Germline CDR1 reads SGHTA; CDR2 reads FQGNSA. V lost 2 bases, J lost 4 bases, and 5 bases stayed unmatched. This CDR3 has 15 amino acids.

V gene TRBV7-6 combines with J gene TRBJ2-7, with 9 bases lining up with TRBD1. This CDR3 has 16 amino acids. Germline V gives CDR1 SGHVS, CDR2 FNYEAQ. The junction had 9 bases not matched to a gene; V was cut back by 2 bases and J by 4 bases. CDR3 nucleotides: TGTGCCAGCAGCTTATCATTGGGACAGGGAGATTACGAGCAGTACTTC. This gives the protein CASSLSLGQGDYEQYF.

The chain has TRBV12-3 or TRBV12-4 and TRBJ1-5, with D possibly TRBD1 on 5 matching bases. V shed 5 bases and J shed 6 bases, with 17 bases lying between them. The CDR3 is made up of 15 amino acids. The CDR3 region is CASSPPGLQGQPQHF. The CDR3 DNA follows: TGTGCCAGCAGTCCGCCGGGACTGCAAGGTCAGCCCCAGCATTTT.

The table lists this clonotype with a few counts. The chain employs TRBV11-2 and TRBJ2-3; D may be TRBD2 (6 bases). The CDR3 contains 15 residues. The germline V gene has CDR1 SGHAT and CDR2 FQNNGV. Deletions cut 2 bases from V and 1 base from J, with 10 bases between. This chain's CDR3 is CASSLYGGGTDTQYF. The CDR3 nucleotides are TGTGCCAGCAGCTTATATGGCGGGGGCACAGATACGCAGTATTTT.

This clonotype was seen only once. The V and J genes are TRBV11-2 and TRBJ2-7; perhaps TRBD2 as D (5 bases). The V and J ends lost 6 bases and 2 bases respectively, with 14 bases between them. This CDR3 has 14 residues. CDR1 SGHAT and CDR2 FQNNGV come from the germline V gene. DNA of the CDR3: TGTGCCAGCAGTCTAGGACTTGGGACCTACGAGCAGTACTTC. It is translated as CASSLGLGTYEQYF.

A few counts support this clonotype. The rearrangement joins TRBV27 to TRBJ2-7, with 8 positions matching TRBD1. This CDR3 has 15 amino acids. The germline V gene has CDR1 MNHEY and CDR2 SMNVEV (reference sequence). The V and J ends lost 0 bases and 5 bases, in that order; junction bases with no gene match: 6. The CDR3 here is CASSLSVTGVDEQYF. Here the CDR3 DNA reads TGTGCCAGCAGTTTATCTGTGACAGGGGTAGACGAGCAGTACTTC.

This clonotype came up a few times. V usage is TRBV7-9 and J usage is TRBJ2-1, with D possibly matching TRBD1 (6 bases). CDR3 length: 14 residues. Germline loops: CDR1 SEHNR, CDR2 FQNEAQ (reference sequence). V dropped 8 bases and J dropped 7 bases, with 18 bases sitting between them. CDR3 loop: CASWMGQGINEQFF. In DNA, the CDR3 is TGTGCCAGCTGGATGGGGCAGGGGATTAATGAGCAGTTCTTC.

J is TRBJ1-1 and V is TRBV24-1; TRBD1 is a possible D gene (6 bases). In germline, CDR1 is KGHDR, CDR2 SFDVKD. Trimming pared 7 bases from V and 0 bases from J, leaving 8 bases between. The CDR3 is made up of 13 amino acids. The chain's CDR3 is CATRDSMNTEAFF. The CDR3 DNA sequence: TGTGCCACCAGGGACAGCATGAACACTGAAGCTTTCTTT.

This clonotype has a handful of counts. The gene calls are TRBV14 and TRBJ1-2; a weak D match, TRBD1 (5 bases). The germline V and J ends were trimmed by 0 bases and 5 bases, with 13 bases remaining between them. The CDR3 totals 15 residues. In germline, CDR1 is SGHDN, CDR2 FVKESK. This CDR3 is CASSQELGTWYGYTF. The CDR3 DNA reads as TGTGCCAGCAGCCAAGAATTGGGGACTTGGTATGGCTACACCTTC.

The V call is TRBV7-3, the J call TRBJ2-3, with 10 bases lining up with TRBD2. The CDR3 extends over 15 amino acids. V shed 4 bases, J shed 6 bases, and the junction held 7 bases outside the gene matches. Germline-derived CDR1 and CDR2 are SGHTA and FQGTGA. Written as DNA, the CDR3 is TGTGCCAGCAGCTCGTCAAGCGGGGGGGCGGATACGCAGTATTTT. Translation gives CASSSSSGGADTQYF. The whole variable domain, filled in from reference TRBV7-3 and TRBJ2-3, reads GAGVSQTPSNKVTEKGKYVELRCDPISGHTALYWYRQSLGQGPEFLIYFQGTGAADDSGLPNDRFFAVRPEGSVSTLKIQRTERGDSAVYLCASSSSSGGADTQYFGPGTRLTVL.

This clonotype occurred a few times. The chain links TRBV6-1 to TRBJ1-2; maybe TRBD1 (5 bases). V was trimmed by 8 bases and J by 8 bases, leaving 21 bases between them. The CDR3 covers 14 residues. Per germline, CDR1 MNHNS and CDR2 SASEGT. This chain's CDR3 is CASPCQAGGCGYTF. The CDR3 coding sequence is TGTGCCAGCCCCTGTCAGGCGGGGGGATGCGGCTACACCTTC.

The genes are TRBV20-1 and TRBJ2-4, with D maybe TRBD2 (6 bases). Germline V CDR1 and CDR2: DFQATT, SNEGSKA (reference sequence). The CDR3 runs 12 residues. The V end was cut by 1 base, the J end by 8 bases, with 9 bases between. In nucleotides, the CDR3 is TGCAGTGCTAGAGGCGGGACGGACATTCAGTACTTC. Amino acid sequence: CSARGGTDIQYF.

The rearrangement uses TRBV5-5 and TRBJ1-5, with D maybe TRBD1 (5 bases). This CDR3 contains 15 residues. V lost 2 bases, J lost 9 bases, and 18 bases lay in between. Looked up from germline, CDR1 is SGHKS and CDR2 is YYEKEE (reference sequence). This chain's CDR3 is CASSLYRDSPRPQHF. The CDR3 bases are TGTGCCAGCAGCTTATACCGGGACTCCCCCAGGCCCCAGCATTTT.

This clonotype showed up just a few times. The rearrangement joins TRBV4-2 to TRBJ2-3; 7 bases are shared with TRBD1. The CDR3 is 16 residues long. Per the germline V gene, CDR1 is LGHNA and CDR2 is YNFKEQ. V shed 0 bases, J shed 0 bases, and the junction held 3 bases outside the gene matches. For the CDR3, the DNA is TGTGCCAGCAGCCAAGAGGGCAGGGGGAGCACAGATACGCAGTATTTT. This sequence encodes CASSQEGRGSTDTQYF.

There are a few counts of this clonotype. The rearrangement joins TRBV7-3 to TRBJ2-1; 13 bases are a match to TRBD2. The CDR3 totals 16 residues. Germline CDR1 is SGHTA and CDR2 is FQGTGA. V lost 5 bases, J lost 6 bases, and 7 bases stayed unmatched. CDR3 sequence reads: CASSPGLAGVINEQFF. Written as DNA, the CDR3 is TGTGCCAGCAGCCCTGGACTAGCGGGAGTCATCAATGAGCAGTTCTTC.

The rearrangement uses TRBV6-2 or TRBV6-3 and TRBJ2-3, with 7 bases matching TRBD2. This CDR3 is built from 13 residues. Per germline, CDR1 MNHEY and CDR2 SVGEGT. In DNA, the CDR3 is TGTGAACAGGCTAGCGGCTCCACAGATACGCAGTATTTT. This encodes CEQASGSTDTQYF.